Listed below are T cell receptor beta chains from one sample, sequenced in a study of radiotherapy plus CTLA-4 blockade in lung cancer. Generated by immunoSEQ multiplex PCR, the TCRdb table keeps only in-frame clones and is missing some. The data show 65,000 to 100,000 clones, roughly four fifths seen once. The sequencing used peripheral blood, collected from a patient treated with radiotherapy plus ipilimumab. The receptors were gathered from a human donor with non-small cell lung cancer who had stable disease on radiotherapy plus ipilimumab. The CDR3 runs from the conserved cysteine through the conserved F or W. Fields, in order: V gene, clone size, J gene, D gene, CDR3 DNA, CDR3 protein. A D gene is named only where the DNA matches it firmly. The size entry is marked missing in some rows and otherwise reads once, few, many or a size class.

TRBV14	-	TRBJ1-2	-	TGTGCCAGCAGCCAAGATTCGCGGCAAAGCGGCTATGGCTACACCTTC	CASSQDSRQSGYGYTF
TRBV30	few	TRBJ1-3	-	TGTGCCTGGACGGCTGGAAACACCATATATTTT	CAWTAGNTIYF
TRBV5-1	-	TRBJ1-3	TRBD1	TGCGCCAGCAGCTCCAGGACAGGGGGCCTCTCTGGAAACACCATATATTTT	CASSSRTGGLSGNTIYF
TRBV9	-	TRBJ1-6	-	TGTGCCAGCAGCCTTTACAGCTCCTATAATTCACCCCTCCACTTT	CASSLYSSYNSPLHF
TRBV2	-	TRBJ2-7	TRBD2	TGTGCCAGCAGATTAGAGCGGGGGGTGTCTGACGAGCAGTACTTC	CASRLERGVSDEQYF
TRBV6-5	-	TRBJ2-1	-	TGTGCCAGCAGTTACTCGGGTCGTATTGAGCAGTTCTTC	CASSYSGRIEQFF
TRBV19	-	TRBJ1-1	-	TGTGCCAGTAGTATTCCCAGGGCGAGCGCGAACACTGAAGCTTTCTTT	CASSIPRASANTEAFF
TRBV9	-	TRBJ1-4	-	TGTGCCAGCAGCGTAGGTACAGCAACTAATGAAAAACTGTTTTTT	CASSVGTATNEKLFF
TRBV7-8	once	TRBJ1-1	TRBD1	TGTGCCAGCAGCATCGGGACAGGGACGAACACTGAAGCTTTCTTT	CASSIGTGTNTEAFF
TRBV10-2	-	TRBJ2-2	-	TGCGCCAGCAGTGTGATAGGAGCAAACACCGGGGAGCTGTTTTTT	CASSVIGANTGELFF
TRBV18	-	TRBJ2-5	-	TGTGCCAGCTCACCGAAACGGGGGAACCAAGAGACCCAGTACTTC	CASSPKRGNQETQYF
TRBV4-1	-	TRBJ1-2	-	TGCGCCAGCAGCCAAGATGGTACCTATGGCTACACCTTC	CASSQDGTYGYTF
TRBV9	-	TRBJ1-1	-	TGTGCCAGCAGCGTAGGCTTGGGGAACACTGAAGCTTTCTTT	CASSVGLGNTEAFF
TRBV11-3	-	TRBJ2-1	TRBD2	TGTGCCAGCAGCTCCGGACTAGCCAATGAGCAGTTCTTC	CASSSGLANEQFF
TRBV21-1	-	TRBJ2-7	-	TGTGCCAGCAGCAAATCAGGGGGCTTTAACGAGCAGTACTTC	CASSKSGGFNEQYF
TRBV2	-	TRBJ1-4	-	TGTGCCAGCAGCCTCGGGTGGGAAAAACTGTTTTTT	CASSLGWEKLFF
TRBV10-3	-	TRBJ1-5	-	TGTGCCATCAGTGAGGGGGGGCAGGGTCAGCCCCAGCATTTT	CAISEGGQGQPQHF
TRBV5-1	once	TRBJ2-7	-	TGCGCCAGCAGCTCAGTCGCCGGAAGAGGGCAGTACTTC	CASSSVAGRGQYF
TRBV28	-	TRBJ2-7	-	TGTGCCAGCAGGCGTACAGGGACCCACGCCTACGAGCAGTACTTC	CASRRTGTHAYEQYF
TRBV29-1	-	TRBJ1-1	-	TGCAGCGTTCAGGGACCCGTATATGGGACTGAAGCTTTCTTT	CSVQGPVYGTEAFF
TRBV13	-	TRBJ2-1	-	TGTGCCAGCAGCTTAGGCCTCGTCGGCGAGCAGTTCTTC	CASSLGLVGEQFF
TRBV28	-	TRBJ1-5	-	TGTGCCAGCAGTTTAGGGGGGGCGCGGCAGCCCCAGCATTTT	CASSLGGARQPQHF
TRBV4-2	-	TRBJ2-7	TRBD1	TGTGCCAGCAGCCGCCCCGGGACAGCGGACTACGAGCAGTACTTC	CASSRPGTADYEQYF
TRBV7-8	-	TRBJ2-7	-	TGTGCCAGCAGCCCCAGCGTGAAGGGAAACAGGTACGAGCAGTACTTC	CASSPSVKGNRYEQYF
TRBV21-1	few	TRBJ2-1	-	TGTGCCAGTTCCGGGGGGATTATCGATGAGCAGTTCTTC	CASSGGIIDEQFF
TRBV5-1	-	TRBJ2-6	-	TGCGCCAGCAGCTTGGGCAGTTCTGGGGCCAACGTCCTGACTTTC	CASSLGSSGANVLTF
TRBV5-1	-	TRBJ2-2	TRBD2	TGCGCCAGCAGCGTGGGAGGGACCGCGAACACCGGGGAGCTGTTTTTT	CASSVGGTANTGELFF
TRBV7-2	few	TRBJ1-5	-	TGTGCCAGCAGCTCCGGACAAACTGGCAATCAGCCCCAGCATTTT	CASSSGQTGNQPQHF
TRBV19	-	TRBJ1-1	-	TGTGCCAGTAGGGACACCATGAACACTGAAGCTTTCTTT	CASRDTMNTEAFF
TRBV5-4	-	TRBJ2-7	TRBD2	TGTGCCAGCAGCTTGGCAATAGTAGCGGGTCCCTCCTACGAGCAGTACTTC	CASSLAIVAGPSYEQYF
TRBV5-1	few	TRBJ2-3	TRBD1	TGCGCCAGCAGCTTGGGGGGGACAGGTTCTAGCACAGATACGCAGTATTTT	CASSLGGTGSSTDTQYF
TRBV9	few	TRBJ2-5	-	TGTGCCAGCAGCCCCCGGGGGCAGTACCAAGAGACCCAGTACTTC	CASSPRGQYQETQYF
TRBV9	once	TRBJ2-2	-	TGTGCCAGCAGCGCGGGCTTTGGGGTAGCGAACACCGGGGAGCTGTTTTTT	CASSAGFGVANTGELFF
TRBV28	once	TRBJ1-5	TRBD1	TGTGCCAGCAGTCTCGGGACAGGACTTAGCAATCAGCCCCAGCATTTT	CASSLGTGLSNQPQHF
TRBV6-5	-	TRBJ2-1	-	TGTGCCAGCAGTCCTACGGGACGGATCTACAATGAGCAGTTCTTC	CASSPTGRIYNEQFF
TRBV6-5	-	TRBJ1-3	-	TGTGCCAGCAGTTACGCGGGGGCGCCTGGAAACACCATATATTTT	CASSYAGAPGNTIYF
TRBV13	-	TRBJ2-7	TRBD1	TGTGCCAGCAGCTCTGGGACAGCGTACGAGCAGTACTTC	CASSSGTAYEQYF
TRBV11-3	-	TRBJ2-5	TRBD2	TGTGCCAGCAGCTTAGAAGCGGGGGACAAACAAGAGACCCAGTACTTC	CASSLEAGDKQETQYF
TRBV11-1	-	TRBJ2-3	-	TGTGCCAGCAGCTTAAAGGTGTATACGCAGTATTTT	CASSLKVYTQYF
TRBV7-3	-	TRBJ2-1	-	TGTGCCAGCAGCCCCAGCGGGGAGACAGGGTTCAATGAGCAGTTCTTC	CASSPSGETGFNEQFF
TRBV6-1	-	TRBJ1-5	-	TGTGCCAGCAGTGAGAGACAGAAACCTAATCAGCCCCAGCATTTT	CASSERQKPNQPQHF
TRBV19	few	TRBJ1-5	TRBD1	TGTGCCAGCACAAGTGGGGACAGGGGTTTCGAGCGGGAGCCCCAGCATTTT	CASTSGDRGFEREPQHF
TRBV5-1	-	TRBJ2-7	TRBD2	TGCGCCAGCAGCTTGGTAGGACGCGGGGGGGCCGACGAGCAGTACTTC	CASSLVGRGGADEQYF
TRBV28	-	TRBJ2-7	-	TGTGCCAGCAGGGGAGAGACTAGAACCTACGAGCAGTACTTC	CASRGETRTYEQYF
TRBV2	-	TRBJ2-7	TRBD2	TGTGCCAGCAGTGATTACGGGACTAGTTTTCGTTACGAGCAGTACTTC	CASSDYGTSFRYEQYF
TRBV30	once	TRBJ1-5	-	TGTGCCTGGAGCCGGAGGGGGAATCAGCCCCAGCATTTT	CAWSRRGNQPQHF
TRBV11-2	-	TRBJ2-7	-	TGTGCCAGCAGCTTTAGTGTTCCCTCCTACGAGCAGTACTTC	CASSFSVPSYEQYF
TRBV10-1	few	TRBJ1-3	-	TGCGCCAGCAGTGAGGCGGCGAGCTCTGGAAACACCATATATTTT	CASSEAASSGNTIYF
TRBV30	-	TRBJ2-7	-	TGTGCCTATGGCTTAGCGGCAACCTACGAGCAGTACTTC	CAYGLAATYEQYF